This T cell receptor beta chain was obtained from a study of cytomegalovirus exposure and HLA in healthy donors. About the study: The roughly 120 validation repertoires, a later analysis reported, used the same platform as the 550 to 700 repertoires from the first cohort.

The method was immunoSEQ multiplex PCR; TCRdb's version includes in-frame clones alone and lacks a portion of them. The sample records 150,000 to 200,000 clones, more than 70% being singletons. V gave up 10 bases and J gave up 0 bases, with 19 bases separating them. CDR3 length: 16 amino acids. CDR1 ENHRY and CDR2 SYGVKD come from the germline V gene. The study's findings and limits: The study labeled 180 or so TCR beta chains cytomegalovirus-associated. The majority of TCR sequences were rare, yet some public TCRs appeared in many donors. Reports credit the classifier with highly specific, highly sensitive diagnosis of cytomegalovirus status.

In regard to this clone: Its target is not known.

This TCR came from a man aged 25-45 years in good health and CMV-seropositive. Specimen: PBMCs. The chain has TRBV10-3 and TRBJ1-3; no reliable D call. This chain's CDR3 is CATKTSDGSSGNTIYF. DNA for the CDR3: TGTGCCACCAAGACTAGCGACGGGAGCTCTGGAAACACCATATATTTT.